The 23 T cell receptor beta chains below all came from one sample that was sequenced in a study of response to subunit inactivated influenza vaccine. TCRdb analysed the RT-PCR reads with MiXCR anew, one entry per CDR3 protein. In the table there are about 300,000 distinct CDR3 sequences, roughly 22% of which are singletons. Sequencing used PBMCs from blood, obtained about 20 months after vaccination. These TCRs come from a man between 50 and 69 years old who received an inactivated influenza vaccine.

The J gene is TRBJ2-5, the V gene TRBV4-3, with TRBD1 matching over 7 bases. V lost 4 bases, J lost 0 bases, and 11 bases stayed unmatched. The CDR3 is made up of 17 amino acids. Germline CDR1 is LGHNA and CDR2 is YSLEER. The CDR3 coding sequence is TGCGCCAGCAGCCCCACTCCGGGACAGCTTCACCAAGAGACCCAGTACTTC. The encoded protein is CASSPTPGQLHQETQYF.

The chain recombines TRBV20-1 with TRBJ2-1; D assignment may be TRBD1 or TRBD2 (6 bases each). This CDR3 region has 17 residues. V lost 2 bases and J 6 bases, leaving 23 bases between the germline ends. Per the germline V gene, CDR1 is DFQATT and CDR2 is SNEGSKA (reference sequence). The CDR3 bases are TGCAGTGCTAGATCCGGAGTCAAGGGGGGCTCCATCAATGAGCAGTTCTTC. Translated: CSARSGVKGGSINEQFF.

This clonotype was observed a few times. The V call is TRBV3-1, the J call TRBJ1-6; TRBD1 matches 8 bases. This CDR3 has 15 amino acids. Losses at the gene ends were 3 bases for V and 5 bases for J; bases not matched to a gene: 3. Germline CDR1 reads LGHDT; CDR2 reads YNNKEL (reference sequence). DNA of the CDR3: TGTGCCAGCAGCCATGGACAGGGCAATAATTCACCCCTCCACTTT. Translating it yields CASSHGQGNNSPLHF. The variable domain in full, completed from reference TRBV3-1 and TRBJ1-6, reads DTAVSQTPKYLVTQMGNDKSIKCEQNLGHDTMYWYKQDSKKFLKIMFSYNNKELIINETVPNRFSPKSPDKAHLNLHINSLELGDSAVYFCASSHGQGNNSPLHFGNGTRLTVT.

The chain recombines TRBV24-1 with TRBJ2-2; D is possibly TRBD1 (7 bases). V dropped 5 bases and J dropped 5 bases, with 17 bases sitting between them. CDR3 size: 16 residues. Germline lookup yields CDR1 KGHDR and CDR2 SFDVKD. The chain's CDR3 is CATSGNAAGGTGELFF. The CDR3 bases are TGTGCCACCAGTGGGAACGCTGCAGGGGGGACCGGGGAGCTGTTTTTT.

The chain joins TRBV20-1 to TRBJ1-6; maybe TRBD1 (5 bases). V lost 3 bases, J lost 8 bases, and 14 bases lay in between. Germline CDR1 reads DFQATT; CDR2 reads SNEGSKA (reference sequence). The CDR3 is 14 amino acids. The CDR3 loop reads CSASRGLQDSPLHF. CDR3 sequence (DNA): TGCAGTGCTAGCCGGGGATTACAGGATTCACCCCTCCACTTT.

This clonotype has a handful of counts. The chain combines TRBV5-1 with TRBJ2-7; 9 bases line up with TRBD2. From germline, CDR1 is SGHRS and CDR2 YFSETQ. This CDR3 has 15 residues. Trimming cost V 4 bases and J 1 base; bases outside gene matches: 6. The CDR3 reads CASSRSGGPSYEQYF. The CDR3 DNA reads as TGCGCCAGCAGCAGAAGCGGGGGGCCTTCCTACGAGCAGTACTTC.

This clonotype came up a few times. The V and J genes are TRBV5-5 and TRBJ2-2; D gene uncertain. V gave up 0 bases and J gave up 4 bases, with 19 bases separating them. Germline V gene sequence: CDR1 SGHKS, CDR2 YYEKEE (reference sequence). CDR3 length: 18 residues. CDR3 sequence: CASSLAPGPPRGTGELFF. The CDR3 nucleotides read TGTGCCAGCAGCTTGGCACCCGGACCCCCTCGAGGCACCGGGGAGCTGTTTTTT.

The chain employs TRBV27 and TRBJ1-3; D gene ambiguous. V shed 7 bases and J shed 6 bases, with 13 bases lying between them. Germline V gene sequence: CDR1 MNHEY, CDR2 SMNVEV (reference sequence). The CDR3 totals 13 residues. The CDR3 DNA reads as TGTGCCAGCACGTGGCCGGCCACAAACACCATATATTTT. Translation: CASTWPATNTIYF.

The CDR3: CASSQAVLDSPNEAFF. CDR3 in DNA: TGCGCCAGCAGCCAAGCAGTCTTGGACAGTCCAAATGAAGCTTTCTTT. The V and J genes are TRBV4-3 and TRBJ1-1; D possibly corresponds to TRBD1 (6 bases). Trimming removed 1 base from V and 7 bases from J, with 19 bases in between. Germline V gives CDR1 LGHNA, CDR2 YSLEER. There are 16 residues in the CDR3.

V is TRBV5-1 and J is TRBJ2-2; D perhaps matches TRBD2 (6 bases). The V end was cut by 0 bases, the J end by 3 bases, with 12 bases between. CDR1 and CDR2 from the germline V gene are SGHRS and YFSETQ. This CDR3 is 16 amino acids long. CDR3 DNA sequence: TGCGCCAGCAGCTTGGCCCCGACTAGGGACACCGGGGAGCTGTTTTTT. Protein product: CASSLAPTRDTGELFF.

The rearrangement joins TRBV18 to TRBJ2-2; TRBD1 might be the D (6 bases). The germline V gene encodes CDR1 KGHSH and CDR2 LQKENI. The V end lost 4 bases, the J end lost 9 bases, and 15 bases lay between the germline ends. This CDR3 has 14 amino acids. DNA for the CDR3: TGTGCCAGCTCACGAACCACAGGGTCCAGGGAGCTGTTTTTT. It specifies CASSRTTGSRELFF.

In this sample, this clonotype turned up once. This chain joins TRBV29-1 and TRBJ1-1; 9 positions agree with TRBD1. V trimming: 4 bases; J trimming: 0 bases; junction bases outside the gene matches: 6. The germline gives CDR1 SQVTM, CDR2 ANQGSEA. The CDR3 has 15 amino acids. This CDR3 reads CSVAPGQGLNTEAFF. The CDR3 DNA sequence: TGCAGCGTTGCTCCGGGACAGGGCCTGAACACTGAAGCTTTCTTT.

V is TRBV4-3 and J is TRBJ1-6; 7 bases map to TRBD1. The germline CDR1 and CDR2 sequences are LGHNA and YSLEER. The CDR3 extends over 15 amino acids. V lost 0 bases and J lost 6; bases outside the gene matches: 2. The CDR3, as DNA: TGCGCCAGCAGCCAAGACAGGGGGTTTAATTCACCCCTCCACTTT. This translates into CASSQDRGFNSPLHF.

This clonotype was seen more than once but under ten times. The chain is built from TRBV5-6 and TRBJ1-1; no clear D gene. This CDR3 comprises 13 residues. Germline CDR1 SGHDT, CDR2 YYEEEE. V lost 4 bases and J lost 10, with 17 bases in between. CDR3 protein: CASSGTSRARAFF. CDR3 coding DNA: TGTGCCAGCAGCGGAACATCGCGGGCTCGAGCTTTCTTT.

The chain is built from TRBV18 and TRBJ2-3; 10 bases match TRBD2. CDR1 is KGHSH and CDR2 is LQKENI in the germline V gene. V trimming: 0 bases; J trimming: 9 bases; junction bases outside the gene matches: 9. This CDR3 is built from 16 residues. The CDR3 reads CASSPPATSGMLTQYF. CDR3 nucleotide sequence: TGTGCCAGCTCACCACCGGCCACTAGCGGGATGTTAACGCAGTATTTT.

The chain links TRBV30 to TRBJ1-3; D is ambiguous. CDR1 is GTSNPN and CDR2 is SVGIG in the germline V gene (reference sequence). CDR3 length: 15 residues. V shed 3 bases and J shed 0 bases, with 12 bases lying between them. The CDR3 coding sequence is TGTGCCTGGAGGGCTTCCGGGCACTCTGGAAACACCATATATTTT. Protein: CAWRASGHSGNTIYF. The entire variable domain, with the rest obtained from reference TRBV30 and TRBJ1-3, is as follows: SQTIHQWPATLVQPVGSPLSLECTVEGTSNPNLYWYRQAAGRGLQLLFYSVGIGQISSEVPQNLSASRPQDRQFILSSKKLLLSDSGFYLCAWRASGHSGNTIYFGEGSWLTVV.

Here the CDR3 reads CASSSGLAGVQETQYF. CDR3 nucleotides: TGTGCCAGCAGCTCCGGACTAGCGGGGGTTCAAGAGACCCAGTACTTC. J is TRBJ2-5 and V is TRBV7-9, with 13 positions matching TRBD2. The CDR3 sequence is 16 residues long. V gave up 4 bases and J gave up 2 bases; unmatched junction bases: 4. The germline CDR1 and CDR2 sequences are SEHNR and FQNEAQ (reference sequence).

The chain's CDR3 is CASSLATEGTQYF. The CDR3 DNA is TGTGCCAGCAGCTTGGCGACGGAGGGCACGCAGTATTTT. The J gene is TRBJ2-3, the V gene TRBV5-4; a possible D gene is TRBD2 (6 bases). CDR1 is SGHNT and CDR2 is YYREEE in the germline V gene (reference sequence). Trimming pared 0 bases from V and 9 bases from J, leaving 11 bases between. The CDR3 covers 13 residues.

This clonotype was recorded a few times. This sequence joins TRBV2 and TRBJ2-1; possibly TRBD1 or TRBD2 for D (5 bases each). V gave up 8 bases and J gave up 5 bases, with 16 bases separating them. The length of the CDR3 is 14 residues. The germline V gene has CDR1 SNHLY and CDR2 FYNNEI. In DNA, the CDR3 is TGTGCCAGCTCCCGGGACCGAGCTGACAATGAGCAGTTCTTC. Encoded protein: CASSRDRADNEQFF.

Comment on this clonotype: One junction end disagrees with the germline gene, perhaps due to a read error. This rearrangement joins TRBV12-3 or TRBV12-4 to TRBJ2-3; 14 nucleotides line up with TRBD2. The CDR3 totals 15 residues. As DNA, the CDR3 is TGTGCCAGCAGGGGACTAGCGGGAGTAACAGATTCGCAGTATTTT. It translates to CASRGLAGVTDSQYF.

This clonotype came up many times. The CDR3, as DNA: TGCGCCAGCAGCTTTTCCAGGGGGCTGGGTTTGAACACTGAAGCTTTCTTT. It yields the protein CASSFSRGLGLNTEAFF. V is TRBV10-2 and J is TRBJ1-1; 8 nucleotides line up with TRBD1. Germline V gene lookup returns CDR1 WSHSY and CDR2 SAAADI. The length of the CDR3 is 17 residues. The V segment lost 6 bases and the J segment 0 bases; nucleotides outside the gene matches: 12.

This clonotype was counted a few times. The chain combines TRBV12-3 or TRBV12-4 with TRBJ2-7; TRBD2 might be the D (5 bases). V gave up 6 bases and J gave up 6 bases, with 18 bases separating them. The CDR3 covers 14 residues. CDR3 loop: CASRPHSAAGEQYF. CDR3 nucleotides: TGTGCCAGCAGACCCCACTCGGCCGCGGGCGAGCAGTACTTC.

The V and J genes are TRBV29-1 and TRBJ1-1, with D tentatively TRBD1 (6 bases). Germline lookup yields CDR1 SQVTM and CDR2 ANQGSEA. The V end lost 4 bases, the J end lost 2 bases, and 8 bases lay between the germline ends. CDR3 size: 12 residues. CDR3 nucleotides: TGCAGCGTTGGGACAGACAACACTGAAGCTTTCTTT. Amino acids: CSVGTDNTEAFF.